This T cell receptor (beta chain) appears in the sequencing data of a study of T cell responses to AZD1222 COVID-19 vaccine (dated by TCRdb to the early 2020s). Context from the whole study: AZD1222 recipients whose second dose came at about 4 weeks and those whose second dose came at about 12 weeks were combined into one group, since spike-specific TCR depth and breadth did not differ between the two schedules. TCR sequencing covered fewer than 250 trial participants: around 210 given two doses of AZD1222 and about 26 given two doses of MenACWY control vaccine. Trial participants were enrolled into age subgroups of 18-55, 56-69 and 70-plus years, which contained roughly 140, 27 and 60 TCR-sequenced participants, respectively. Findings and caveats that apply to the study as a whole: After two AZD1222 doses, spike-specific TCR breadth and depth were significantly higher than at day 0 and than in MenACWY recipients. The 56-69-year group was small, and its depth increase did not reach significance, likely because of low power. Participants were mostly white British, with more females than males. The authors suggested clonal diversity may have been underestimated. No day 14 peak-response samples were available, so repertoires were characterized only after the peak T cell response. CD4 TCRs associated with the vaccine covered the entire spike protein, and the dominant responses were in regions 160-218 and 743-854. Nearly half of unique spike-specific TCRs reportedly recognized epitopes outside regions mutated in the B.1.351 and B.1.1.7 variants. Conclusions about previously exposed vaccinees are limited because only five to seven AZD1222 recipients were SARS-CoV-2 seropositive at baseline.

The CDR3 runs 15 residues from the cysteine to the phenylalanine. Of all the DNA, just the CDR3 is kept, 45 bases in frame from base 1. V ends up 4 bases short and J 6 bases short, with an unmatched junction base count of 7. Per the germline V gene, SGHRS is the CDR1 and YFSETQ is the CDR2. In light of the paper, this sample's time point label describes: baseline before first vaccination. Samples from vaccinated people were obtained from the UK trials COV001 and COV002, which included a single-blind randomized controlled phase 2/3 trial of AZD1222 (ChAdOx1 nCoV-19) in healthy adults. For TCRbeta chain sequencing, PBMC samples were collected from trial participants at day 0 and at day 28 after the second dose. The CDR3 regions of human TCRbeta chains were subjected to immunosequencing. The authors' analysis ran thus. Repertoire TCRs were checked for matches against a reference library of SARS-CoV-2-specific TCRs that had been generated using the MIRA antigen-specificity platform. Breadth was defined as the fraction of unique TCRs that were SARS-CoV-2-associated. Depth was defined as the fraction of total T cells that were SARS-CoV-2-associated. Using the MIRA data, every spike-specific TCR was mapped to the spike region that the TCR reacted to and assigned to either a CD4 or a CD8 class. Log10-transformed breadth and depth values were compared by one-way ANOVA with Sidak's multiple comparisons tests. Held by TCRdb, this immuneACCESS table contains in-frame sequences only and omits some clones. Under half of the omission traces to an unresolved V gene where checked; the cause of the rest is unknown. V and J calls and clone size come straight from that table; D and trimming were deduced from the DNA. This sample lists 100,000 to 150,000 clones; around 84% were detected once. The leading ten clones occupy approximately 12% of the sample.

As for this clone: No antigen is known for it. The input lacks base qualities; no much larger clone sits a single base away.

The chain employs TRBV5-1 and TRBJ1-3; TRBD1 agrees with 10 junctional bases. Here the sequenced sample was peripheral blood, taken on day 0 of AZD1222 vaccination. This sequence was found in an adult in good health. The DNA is TGCGCCAGCAGCCCGGGACAGGGGAATTTAAACACCATATATTTT. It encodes CASSPGQGNLNTIYF.